The 27 T cell receptor beta chains given below trace back to one sample, sequenced in a study of T-cell memory formation after mild COVID-19. TCRdb reanalysed the 5' RACE reads using MiXCR and keeps one entry per CDR3 protein. The sample shows 100,000 to 130,000 distinct CDR3 sequences, roughly a sixth of them seen only once. Material for sequencing was PBMCs or a T cell subset sorted from them (not recorded which). These receptors all stem from a man aged 18 to 30 who had mild COVID-19 (a few samples of this study predate the infection). Cell type and time point are not known.

This clonotype was seen a handful of times. The rearrangement links TRBV7-2 to TRBJ1-2; TRBD1 agrees at 7 bases. The junction had 7 bases not matched to a gene; V was cut back by 5 bases and J by 4 bases. Germline-derived CDR1 and CDR2 are SGHTA and FQGNSA. This CDR3 comprises 14 residues. CDR3: CASSLTGTAYGYTF. The DNA for the CDR3 is TGTGCCAGCAGCCTAACCGGGACAGCCTATGGCTACACCTTC.

This clonotype has more than one count but fewer than ten. This chain's CDR3 is CSARRGNSPLHF. The DNA for the CDR3 is TGCAGTGCTAGAAGGGGGAATTCACCCCTCCACTTT. The chain links TRBV20-1 to TRBJ1-6, with a weak D call TRBD1 (6 bases). V was clipped by 2 bases and J by 7 bases, with 6 bases between them. The CDR3 loop spans 12 amino acids. CDR1 is DFQATT and CDR2 is SNEGSKA in the germline V gene (reference sequence).

This clonotype was detected only a few times. The chain carries TRBV7-6 and TRBJ1-2, with 8 bases lining up with TRBD1. With V trimmed by 5 bases and J by 3 bases, 5 bases remained unmatched. Per the germline V gene, CDR1 is SGHVS and CDR2 is FNYEAQ. There are 14 residues in the CDR3. The DNA of the CDR3 is TGTGCCAGCAGCCCCGGACAGGGCGACTATGGCTACACCTTC. Its protein is CASSPGQGDYGYTF. Full variable domain (rest looked up from reference TRBV7-6 and TRBJ1-2): GAGVSQSPRYKVTKRGQDVALRCDPISGHVSLYWYRQALGQGPEFLTYFNYEAQQDKSGLPNDRFSAERPEGSISTLTIQRTEQRDSAMYRCASSPGQGDYGYTFGSGTRLTVV.

At least ten counts were recorded for this clonotype. The rearrangement links TRBV7-3 to TRBJ1-1, with 7 bases identical to TRBD1. V was pared by 5 bases and J by 5 bases, with 5 bases of the junction left unmatched. CDR1 SGHTA and CDR2 FQGTGA come from the germline V gene. This CDR3 comprises 13 residues. DNA of the CDR3: TGTGCCAGCAGCACTCAGGGGGGGACTGAAGCTTTCTTT. Its protein product is CASSTQGGTEAFF.

The chain combines TRBV7-2 with TRBJ1-5; TRBD1 aligns across 7 bases. This CDR3 has 14 residues. V was pared by 5 bases and J by 3 bases, with 4 bases of the junction left unmatched. Germline CDR1 and CDR2: SGHTA and FQGNSA. CDR3 sequence: CASSQGGTNQPQHF. The DNA for the CDR3 is TGTGCCAGCAGCCAAGGGGGCACCAATCAGCCCCAGCATTTT.

This clonotype was seen repeatedly, ten times or more. Germline is not matched at one junction end, which may reflect a read error. The chain links TRBV20-1 to TRBJ1-1; D remains unclear. Per germline, CDR1 DFQATT and CDR2 SNEGSKA (reference sequence). The CDR3 spans 11 residues. This CDR3 reads CSAGDTPEAFF. The CDR3 coding sequence is TGCAGTGCTGGAGACACCCCTGAAGCTTTCTTT.

This sequence joins TRBV25-1 and TRBJ1-1, with unresolved D. The CDR3 covers 13 residues. Trimming pared 4 bases from V and 4 bases from J, leaving 10 bases between. The V gene's germline CDR1 is MGHDK and CDR2 SYGVNS. CDR3 sequence (DNA): TGTGCCAGCAGTGTTGGGTCAGGCACTGAAGCTTTCTTT. Its translation is CASSVGSGTEAFF.

This clonotype was seen only a few times. The chain employs TRBV7-2 and TRBJ2-7; 7 nucleotides agree with TRBD1. In germline, CDR1 is SGHTA, CDR2 FQGNSA. After removal of 3 bases from V and 1 base from J, the junction contained 3 bases not matched to a gene. The CDR3 has 14 residues. This CDR3 is CASSFIQGSYEQYF. The CDR3 DNA follows: TGTGCCAGCAGCTTTATACAGGGGTCCTACGAGCAGTACTTC.

The J gene is TRBJ1-2, the V gene TRBV7-8; TRBD1 matches 9 bases. The germline CDR1 and CDR2 sequences are SGHVS and FQNEAQ. Trimming at V came to 5 bases and at J to 4 bases, leaving 5 bases not matched to a gene. The CDR3 has 14 residues. The CDR3 loop reads CASSHRDRAYGYTF. The CDR3 region has the DNA TGTGCCAGCAGCCACAGGGACAGGGCCTATGGCTACACCTTC.

This clonotype was counted a few times. The rearrangement uses TRBV6-5 and TRBJ1-6, with D unclear. The CDR3 has 15 residues. Germline V gene sequence: CDR1 MNHEY, CDR2 SVGAGI. The V end lost 0 bases, the J end lost 4 bases, and 7 bases lay between the germline ends. CDR3 sequence: CASSYSGGYNSPLHF. The CDR3 DNA follows: TGTGCCAGCAGTTACTCGGGAGGGTATAATTCACCCCTCCACTTT.

This clonotype was counted only a few times. The rearrangement links TRBV2 to TRBJ2-5; D is unresolved. Germline V CDR1 and CDR2: SNHLY, FYNNEI. The V end lost 6 bases, the J end lost 3 bases, and 5 bases lay between the germline ends. This CDR3 comprises 11 residues. The chain's CDR3 is CASRVEETQYF. CDR3 DNA sequence: TGTGCCAGCAGGGTGGAAGAGACCCAGTACTTC. The full variable domain, with the rest looked up from reference TRBV2 and TRBJ2-5, is EPEVTQTPSHQVTQMGQEVILRCVPISNHLYFYWYRQILGQKVEFLVSFYNNEISEKSEIFDDQFSVERPDGSNFTLKIRSTKLEDSAMYFCASRVEETQYFGPGTRLLVL.

The V gene is TRBV5-1, the J gene TRBJ2-7; unclear D gene. The CDR3 extends over 13 amino acids. V was shortened by 4 bases and J by 7 bases, with 15 bases between the two germline ends. Germline V gene data show CDR1 as SGHRS and CDR2 as YFSETQ. CDR3 bases: TGCGCCAGCAGCCCCTCGGCCCTGAGGGAGCAGTACGTC. Its translation is CASSPSALREQYV.

The gene calls are TRBV6-1 and TRBJ2-5, with 12 bases fitting TRBD2. The CDR3 runs 14 residues. The germline CDR1 and CDR2 sequences are MNHNS and SASEGT. Trimming at V came to 7 bases and at J to 3 bases, leaving 3 bases not matched to a gene. The CDR3 nucleotides read TGTGCCAGCATCCGACTAGCGGGGGAAGAGACCCAGTACTTC. This translates into CASIRLAGEETQYF.

The chain uses TRBV7-9 and TRBJ2-7, with 9 nucleotides matching TRBD2. The trim removed 4 bases at V and 3 bases at J, leaving 7 bases unmatched. Germline lookup yields CDR1 SEHNR and CDR2 FQNEAQ (reference sequence). This CDR3 is 15 amino acids long. The CDR3 region is CASSYGSSGDYEQYV. Written as DNA, the CDR3 is TGTGCCAGCAGCTATGGGTCTAGCGGGGACTACGAGCAGTACGTC.

This rearrangement joins TRBV6-5 to TRBJ1-1; 7 bases map to TRBD1. CDR3 length: 13 residues. CDR1 and CDR2 (germline): MNHEY, SVGAGI. Losses at the gene ends were 6 bases for V and 3 bases for J; bases not matched to a gene: 4. The chain's CDR3 is CASRRDSHTEAFF. In nucleotides, the CDR3 is TGTGCCAGCAGGAGGGACAGCCACACTGAAGCTTTCTTT.

This chain connects TRBV6-4 to TRBJ2-7; 7 bases match TRBD1. This CDR3 comprises 15 residues. The V and J ends lost 6 bases and 2 bases, in that order; junction bases with no gene match: 10. CDR1 and CDR2 (germline): MRHNA, SNTAGT. CDR3 loop: CASRFIAQGPYEQYF. For the CDR3, the DNA is TGTGCCAGCAGGTTTATTGCACAGGGGCCCTACGAGCAGTACTTC.

The rearrangement uses TRBV5-1 and TRBJ1-1; TRBD1 matches 8 bases. This CDR3 region has 15 residues. CDR1 is SGHRS, CDR2 YFSETQ, per germline. Germline trimming cut 4 bases from V and 3 bases from J; bases unmatched to any gene: 8. In DNA form, the CDR3 reads TGCGCCAGCAGCAGGCGGACAGGGACGGACACTGAAGCTTTCTTT. It yields the protein CASSRRTGTDTEAFF.

The rearrangement joins TRBV12-3 or TRBV12-4 to TRBJ2-3; D is unresolved. Trimming took 3 bases from V and 3 from J, leaving 10 bases between them. CDR3 length: 14 residues. CDR3 coding DNA: TGTGCCAGCAGTTTTCGGCTAGTTACAGATACGCAGTATTTT. It is translated as CASSFRLVTDTQYF.

This clonotype has a single count. The chain employs TRBV5-1 and TRBJ2-5, with a tentative D call TRBD1 (5 bases). CDR3 length equals 14 residues. Trimming took 2 bases from V and 5 from J, leaving 13 bases between them. Germline lookup yields CDR1 SGHRS and CDR2 YFSETQ. The CDR3: CASSFGRVGETQYF. The DNA of the CDR3 is TGCGCCAGCAGCTTCGGCAGGGTAGGGGAGACCCAGTACTTC.

The chain employs TRBV20-1 and TRBJ2-7; D ambiguous. Germline V CDR1 and CDR2: DFQATT, SNEGSKA (reference sequence). V gave up 2 bases and J gave up 3 bases, with 11 bases separating them. This CDR3 has 13 residues. CDR3 protein: CSARLDGRYEQYF. CDR3 sequence (DNA): TGCAGTGCTAGATTGGACGGGCGCTACGAGCAGTACTTC.

This clonotype occurred many times. The genes are TRBV4-3 and TRBJ2-5; D is unresolved. Germline V gene data show CDR1 as LGHNA and CDR2 as YSLEER. The CDR3 runs 13 residues. Trimming left V 4 bases short and J 5 bases short, with 11 bases between. CDR3 residues: CASSPDFAETQYF. CDR3 sequence (DNA): TGCGCCAGCAGCCCAGACTTCGCGGAGACCCAGTACTTC.

The chain carries TRBV7-2 and TRBJ2-5; D unclear. The CDR3 has 16 residues. With 1 base removed from V and 1 base from J, the gap between germline ends came to 13 bases. Germline V gives CDR1 SGHTA, CDR2 FQGNSA. The CDR3 is CASSLVGQSPQETQYF. The CDR3 region has the DNA TGTGCCAGCAGCTTAGTGGGCCAAAGCCCCCAAGAGACCCAGTACTTC.

This clonotype turned up a few times. The J gene is TRBJ2-2, the V gene TRBV20-1, with a tentative D call TRBD2 (6 bases). The CDR3 has 12 residues. Germline values: CDR1 DFQATT, CDR2 SNEGSKA (reference sequence). Trimming took 3 bases from V and 6 from J, leaving 8 bases between them. CDR3 sequence (DNA): TGCAGTGCTAGTGGAGGGCCCGGGGAGCTGTTTTTT. Protein sequence: CSASGGPGELFF.

This clonotype appeared a few times. CDR3 sequence reads: CASRRPAGGGNEKLFF. The CDR3 nucleotides read TGTGCCAGCAGGCGACCTGCGGGCGGTGGGAATGAAAAACTGTTTTTT. The chain combines TRBV28 with TRBJ1-4; D gene unclear. The CDR3 sequence is 16 residues long. CDR1 and CDR2 from the germline V gene are MDHEN and SYDVKM. The V end was cut by 6 bases, the J end by 5 bases, with 19 bases between.

This clonotype was observed a handful of times. V gene TRBV7-8 combines with J gene TRBJ2-2; no clear D. Germline V gene lookup returns CDR1 SGHVS and CDR2 FQNEAQ. This CDR3 spans 12 amino acids. V lost 2 bases to trimming and J lost 6 bases, with 4 bases between them. The CDR3 DNA reads TGTGCCAGCAGCTTAACGGCCGGGGAGCTGTTTTTT. It codes for CASSLTAGELFF.

As to this clonotype: Likely a read error: the CDR3 ends without its conserved phenylalanine or tryptophan. The limits of the CDR3 on the DNA are not certain, so only TCRdb's listed CDR3 is given. CDR3 protein: CASPQQGC. This chain uses TRBV4-3 with TRBJ2-7. The length of the CDR3 is 8 amino acids, counting both ends. Germline V CDR1 and CDR2: LGHNA, YSLEER.

The CDR3 coding sequence is TGTGCCAGCAGTTACTCGGGGGCGCAAAACACTGAAGCTTTCTTT. This encodes CASSYSGAQNTEAFF. The chain couples TRBV6-5 to TRBJ1-1; tentatively, D is TRBD1 (6 bases). CDR3 size: 15 residues. In germline, CDR1 is MNHEY, CDR2 SVGAGI. Trimming took off 0 bases at V and 2 bases at J, with 10 bases between the two ends.